Sequencing of this T cell receptor (beta chain) was carried out in a study of T-cell reconstitution after alpha-beta-depleted transplantation in children. Remarks on this clonotype: Its antigen is unidentified.

From germline, CDR1 is MGHDK and CDR2 SYGVNS. The CDR3 extends over 14 amino acids. Trimming cost V 5 bases and J 6 bases; bases outside gene matches: 6. As it was prepared, the TCRbeta library received unique molecular identifiers. TCRdb reprocessed the PCR reads via MiXCR and lists one record per CDR3 protein. Found here are more than 200,000 distinct CDR3 sequences, 20% to 30% of them singletons; the top ten hold about 5%. Findings and caveats of the study: Approximately two months post-transplant, alpha-beta T cells reportedly originated from several hundred expanded graft clones. Surviving recipient T cells and intrathymic progenitors accounted for some patients' high TCRbeta diversity at day 60. Fresh T-cell production supplied most of the T-cell counts and diversity seen one year after transplant.

The input for sequencing was PBMCs, mostly from graft donor cells, taken 360 days after TCRalphabeta/CD19-depleted stem cell transplant. V usage is TRBV25-1 and J usage is TRBJ2-1, with 8 bases identical to TRBD2. The sequence was obtained from a female patient under 10 years old who had a stem cell transplant for congenital amegakaryocytic thrombocytopenia, so the T cells may come from the graft donor. CDR3: CASSSGRVTNEQFF. DNA for the CDR3: TGTGCCAGCAGTAGCGGGAGAGTCACCAATGAGCAGTTCTTC.